The clone carrying this TCR beta chain was seen more than once but under ten times. What it recognizes is unknown. Each CDR3 protein is one row after TCRdb ran MiXCR on the reads. The sample lists about 190,000 distinct CDR3 sequences; roughly 27% were seen once. This entry belongs to a study of T cell repertoires in cytomegalovirus infection. About the study: Public TCR beta signature analysis indicated the presence of both CMV infection and matching HLA type. General study results and limits: Cumulative frequency (of public TCR beta family members) identified carriers of CMV plus the relevant HLA. HLA-C-restricted CMV-specific TCR beta clonotypes prevailed in the ex vivo response.

The sample consisted of PBMCs. The TCR originated in a human donor in good health (CMV status not recorded). Some clones in this sample may be carry-over from other donors' samples.

The CDR3 here is CASSLAGGGQNTEAFF. DNA for the CDR3: TGCGCCAGCAGCTTGGCTGGAGGGGGCCAGAACACTGAAGCTTTCTTT. This chain links TRBV5-1 with TRBJ1-1; TRBD1 matches 7 bases. The CDR3 has 16 amino acids. The trim removed 0 bases at V and 1 base at J, leaving 6 bases unmatched. Germline V CDR1 and CDR2: SGHRS, YFSETQ.